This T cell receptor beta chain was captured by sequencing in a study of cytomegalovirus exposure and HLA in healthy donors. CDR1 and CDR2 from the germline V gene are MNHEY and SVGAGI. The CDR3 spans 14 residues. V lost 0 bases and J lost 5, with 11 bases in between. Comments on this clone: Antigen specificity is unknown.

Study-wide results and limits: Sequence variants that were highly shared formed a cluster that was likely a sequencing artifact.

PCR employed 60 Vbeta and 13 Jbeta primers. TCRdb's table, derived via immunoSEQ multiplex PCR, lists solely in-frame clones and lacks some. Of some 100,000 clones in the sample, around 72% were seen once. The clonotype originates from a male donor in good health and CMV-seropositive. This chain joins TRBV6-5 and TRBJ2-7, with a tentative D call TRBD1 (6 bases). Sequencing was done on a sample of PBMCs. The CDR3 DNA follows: TGTGCCAGCAGTTACTCGGCAGGGGAGAACGAGCAGTACTTC. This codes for CASSYSAGENEQYF.